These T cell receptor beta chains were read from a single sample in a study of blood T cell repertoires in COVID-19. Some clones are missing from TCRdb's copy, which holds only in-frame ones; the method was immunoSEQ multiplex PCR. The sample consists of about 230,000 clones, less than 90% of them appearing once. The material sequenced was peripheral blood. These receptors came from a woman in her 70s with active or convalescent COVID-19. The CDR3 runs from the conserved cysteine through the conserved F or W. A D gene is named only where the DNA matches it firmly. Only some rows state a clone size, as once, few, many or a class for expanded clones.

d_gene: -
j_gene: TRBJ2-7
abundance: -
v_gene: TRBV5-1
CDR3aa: CASSLVAGPHEQYF
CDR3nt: TGCGCCAGCAGCTTGGTTGCGGGCCCCCACGAGCAGTACTTC

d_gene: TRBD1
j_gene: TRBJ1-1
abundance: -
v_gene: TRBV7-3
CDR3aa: CASSPKGAGSNTEAFF
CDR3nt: TGTGCCAGCAGCCCAAAGGGGGCAGGGTCGAACACTGAAGCTTTCTTT

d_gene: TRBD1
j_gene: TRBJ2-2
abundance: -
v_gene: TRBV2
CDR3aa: CASSPGQNTGELFF
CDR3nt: TGTGCCAGCAGCCCGGGACAGAATACCGGGGAGCTGTTTTTT

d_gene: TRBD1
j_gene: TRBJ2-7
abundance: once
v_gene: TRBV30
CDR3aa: CAWSRGQAFTYEQYF
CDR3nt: TGTGCCTGGAGTAGGGGACAGGCCTTTACCTACGAGCAGTACTTC

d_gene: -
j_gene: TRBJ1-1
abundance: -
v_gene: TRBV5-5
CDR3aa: CASSLEGWGDTEAFF
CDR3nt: TGTGCCAGCAGCTTGGAGGGATGGGGAGACACTGAAGCTTTCTTT

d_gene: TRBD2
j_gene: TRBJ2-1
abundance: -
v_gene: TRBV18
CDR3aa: CASLPGLRNEQFF
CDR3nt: TGTGCCAGCCTACCGGGACTACGTAATGAGCAGTTCTTC

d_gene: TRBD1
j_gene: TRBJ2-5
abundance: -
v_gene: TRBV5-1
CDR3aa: CASSGTAQETQYF
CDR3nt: TGCGCCAGCAGCGGGACAGCCCAAGAGACCCAGTACTTC

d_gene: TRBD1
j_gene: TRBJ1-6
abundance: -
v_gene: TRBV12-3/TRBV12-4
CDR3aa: CASSPGTGSPLHF
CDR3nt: TGTGCCAGCAGTCCCGGGACAGGTTCACCCCTCCACTTT

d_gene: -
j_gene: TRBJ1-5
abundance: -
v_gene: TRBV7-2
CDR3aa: CASSLAGAGGRNQPQHF
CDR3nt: TGTGCCAGCAGCTTAGCGGGAGCGGGGGGCCGCAATCAGCCCCAGCATTTT

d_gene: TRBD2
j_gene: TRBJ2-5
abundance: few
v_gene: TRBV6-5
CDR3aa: CASSLTSGQETQYF
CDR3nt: TGTGCCAGCAGCTTAACTAGCGGCCAAGAGACCCAGTACTTC

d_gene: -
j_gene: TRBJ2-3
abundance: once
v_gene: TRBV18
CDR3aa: CASSPPGLGADTQYF
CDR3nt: TGTGCCAGCTCACCCCCTGGACTTGGGGCAGATACGCAGTATTTT

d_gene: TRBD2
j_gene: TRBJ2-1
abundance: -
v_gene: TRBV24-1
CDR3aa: CATSDPNGLAGNEQFF
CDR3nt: TGTGCCACCAGTGATCCGAACGGACTAGCGGGGAATGAGCAGTTCTTC

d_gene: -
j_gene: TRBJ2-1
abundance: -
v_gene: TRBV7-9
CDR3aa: CASSRGSSYNEQFF
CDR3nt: TGTGCCAGCAGCCGAGGGAGCTCCTACAATGAGCAGTTCTTC

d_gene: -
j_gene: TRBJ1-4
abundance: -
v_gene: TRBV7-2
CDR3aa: CASSPNRDQNEKLFF
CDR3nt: TGTGCCAGCAGCCCAAACAGAGATCAGAATGAAAAACTGTTTTTT

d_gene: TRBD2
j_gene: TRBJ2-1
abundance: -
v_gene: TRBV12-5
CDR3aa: CASALSGRLATHEQFF
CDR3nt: TGTGCTAGTGCCTTGAGTGGGAGACTAGCGACCCATGAGCAGTTCTTC

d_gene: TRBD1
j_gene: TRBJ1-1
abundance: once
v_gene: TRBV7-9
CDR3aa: CASSLSGLGQGGYF
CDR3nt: TGTGCCAGCAGCTTAAGCGGTTTGGGACAGGGCGGTTACTTT

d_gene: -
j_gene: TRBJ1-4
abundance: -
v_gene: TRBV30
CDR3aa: CAWSWGVGTNEKLFF
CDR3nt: TGTGCCTGGAGTTGGGGGGTCGGAACTAATGAAAAACTGTTTTTT

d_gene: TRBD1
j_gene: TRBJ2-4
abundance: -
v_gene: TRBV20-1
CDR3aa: CSASETGTKNIQYF
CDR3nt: TGCAGTGCTAGTGAGACAGGGACCAAAAACATTCAGTACTTC

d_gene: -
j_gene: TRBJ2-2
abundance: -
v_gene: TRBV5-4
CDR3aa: CASSPPGNTGELFF
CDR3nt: TGTGCCAGCAGCCCCCCAGGGAACACCGGGGAGCTGTTTTTT

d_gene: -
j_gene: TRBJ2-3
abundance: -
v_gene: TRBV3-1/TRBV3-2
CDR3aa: CASSQVWRTDTQYF
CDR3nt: TGTGCCAGCAGCCAGGTATGGAGAACAGATACGCAGTATTTT

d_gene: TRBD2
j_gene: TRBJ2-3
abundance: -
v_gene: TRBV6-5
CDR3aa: CASSYPGGPTTQYF
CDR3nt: TGTGCCAGCAGTTATCCGGGAGGCCCTACTACGCAGTATTTT

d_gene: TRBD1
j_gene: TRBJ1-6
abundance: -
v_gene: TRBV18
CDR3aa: CASSQGTGYSPLHF
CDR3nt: TGTGCCAGCTCACAGGGGACAGGGTATTCACCCCTCCACTTT

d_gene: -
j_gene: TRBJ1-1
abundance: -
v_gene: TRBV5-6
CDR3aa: CASSRDNMNTEAFF
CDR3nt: TGTGCCAGCAGCCGGGACAACATGAACACTGAAGCTTTCTTT

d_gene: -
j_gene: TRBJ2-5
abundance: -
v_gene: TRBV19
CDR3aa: CASSPSPLQGGETQYF
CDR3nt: TGTGCCAGTAGTCCGAGCCCCTTACAGGGAGGGGAGACCCAGTACTTC

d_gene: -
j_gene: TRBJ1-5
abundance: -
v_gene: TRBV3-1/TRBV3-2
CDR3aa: CASSSGDSNQPQHF
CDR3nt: TGTGCCAGCAGCAGCGGGGATAGCAATCAGCCCCAGCATTTT

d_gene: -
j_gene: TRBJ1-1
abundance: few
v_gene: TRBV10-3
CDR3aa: CAIKLTGGRDTEAFF
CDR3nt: TGTGCCATCAAGCTGACAGGAGGACGGGACACTGAAGCTTTCTTT

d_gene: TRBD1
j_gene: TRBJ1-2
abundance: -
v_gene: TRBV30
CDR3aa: CAWRMGQGVPYGYTF
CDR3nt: TGTGCCTGGAGGATGGGGCAGGGGGTCCCCTATGGCTACACCTTC

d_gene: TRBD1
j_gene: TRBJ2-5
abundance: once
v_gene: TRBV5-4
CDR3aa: CASSFNRGRQETQYF
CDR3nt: TGTGCCAGCAGCTTCAACAGGGGGAGACAAGAGACCCAGTACTTC

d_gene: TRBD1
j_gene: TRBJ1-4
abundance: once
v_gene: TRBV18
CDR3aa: CASSPQGGGEKLFF
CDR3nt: TGTGCCAGCTCACCCCAGGGGGGTGGTGAAAAACTGTTTTTT

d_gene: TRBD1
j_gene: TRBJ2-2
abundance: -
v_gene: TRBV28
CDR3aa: CASIPFPWRQGGNGELFF
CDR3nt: TGTGCCAGCATCCCCTTCCCCTGGCGACAGGGGGGAAACGGGGAGCTGTTTTTT

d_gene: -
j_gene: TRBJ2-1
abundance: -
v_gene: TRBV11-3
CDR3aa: CASSNTRGTLAPENEQFF
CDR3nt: TGTGCCAGCAGCAATACGAGAGGAACCCTAGCGCCCGAAAATGAGCAGTTCTTC

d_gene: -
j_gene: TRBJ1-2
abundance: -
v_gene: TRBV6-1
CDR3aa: CASSDKGGYGYTF
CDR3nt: TGTGCCAGCAGTGACAAAGGAGGGTATGGCTACACCTTC

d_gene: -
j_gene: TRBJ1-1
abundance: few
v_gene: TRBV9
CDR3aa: CASSVSLLSPEAFF
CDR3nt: TGTGCCAGCAGCGTGAGCTTGTTAAGTCCTGAAGCTTTCTTT

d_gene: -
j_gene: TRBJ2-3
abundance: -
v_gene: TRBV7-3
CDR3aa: CASSLGGLYTDTQYF
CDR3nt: TGTGCCAGCAGCTTAGGGGGACTGTACACAGATACGCAGTATTTT

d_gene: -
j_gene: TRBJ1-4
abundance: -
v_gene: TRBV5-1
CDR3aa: CASSLGTDFNEKLFF
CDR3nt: TGCGCCAGCAGCTTGGGGACTGACTTTAATGAAAAACTGTTTTTT

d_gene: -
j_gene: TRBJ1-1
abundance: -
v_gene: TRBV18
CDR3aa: CATTLLREINTEAFF
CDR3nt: TGTGCTACCACCCTTCTGCGCGAGATTAACACTGAAGCTTTCTTT

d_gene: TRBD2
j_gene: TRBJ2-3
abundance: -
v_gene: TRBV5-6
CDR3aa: CASANGLAVTDTQYF
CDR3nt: TGTGCCAGCGCCAACGGACTAGCGGTCACAGATACGCAGTATTTT

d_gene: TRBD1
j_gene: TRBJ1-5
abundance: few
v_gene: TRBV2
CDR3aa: CASNGQGLYQPQHF
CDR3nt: TGTGCCAGCAACGGACAGGGGTTATACCAGCCCCAGCATTTT

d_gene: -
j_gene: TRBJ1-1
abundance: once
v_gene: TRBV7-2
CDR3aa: CASSRFKASAEAFF
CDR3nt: TGTGCCAGCAGCCGTTTTAAGGCCAGCGCTGAAGCTTTCTTT

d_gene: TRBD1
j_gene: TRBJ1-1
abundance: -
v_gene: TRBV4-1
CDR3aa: CASAGQRAFF
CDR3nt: TGCGCCAGCGCGGGACAGAGGGCTTTCTTT

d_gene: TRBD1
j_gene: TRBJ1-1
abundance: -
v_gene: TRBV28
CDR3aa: CASSFRQGSNTEAFF
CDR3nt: TGTGCCAGCAGTTTTCGACAGGGGTCGAACACTGAAGCTTTCTTT

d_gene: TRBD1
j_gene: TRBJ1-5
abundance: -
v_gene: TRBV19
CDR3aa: CASWDRAFNQPQHF
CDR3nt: TGTGCCAGTTGGGACAGGGCCTTCAATCAGCCCCAGCATTTT